This T cell receptor (beta chain) was sequenced during a study of T-cell memory formation after mild COVID-19. Study-wide background: TCR clusters were mostly donor specific.

The CDR3 is 13 amino acids. The V end was cut by 6 bases, the J end by 0 bases, with 6 bases between. MiXCR, run by TCRdb on the 5' RACE reads, gives a single entry per CDR3 protein. The repertoire consists of hundreds of thousands of distinct CDR3 sequences, with roughly 20% occurring once and the leading ten covering about 8.2%. V gene TRBV12-3 or TRBV12-4 combines with J gene TRBJ1-5, with D hard to call. This TCR came from an adult woman who had mild COVID-19 (a few samples of this study predate the infection). Cell type and time point are not known. The sequenced sample was PBMCs or a T cell subset sorted from them (not recorded which). The CDR3 coding sequence is TGTGCCAGCAGCTCTTATAGCAATCAGCCCCAGCATTTT. Protein sequence: CASSSYSNQPQHF.